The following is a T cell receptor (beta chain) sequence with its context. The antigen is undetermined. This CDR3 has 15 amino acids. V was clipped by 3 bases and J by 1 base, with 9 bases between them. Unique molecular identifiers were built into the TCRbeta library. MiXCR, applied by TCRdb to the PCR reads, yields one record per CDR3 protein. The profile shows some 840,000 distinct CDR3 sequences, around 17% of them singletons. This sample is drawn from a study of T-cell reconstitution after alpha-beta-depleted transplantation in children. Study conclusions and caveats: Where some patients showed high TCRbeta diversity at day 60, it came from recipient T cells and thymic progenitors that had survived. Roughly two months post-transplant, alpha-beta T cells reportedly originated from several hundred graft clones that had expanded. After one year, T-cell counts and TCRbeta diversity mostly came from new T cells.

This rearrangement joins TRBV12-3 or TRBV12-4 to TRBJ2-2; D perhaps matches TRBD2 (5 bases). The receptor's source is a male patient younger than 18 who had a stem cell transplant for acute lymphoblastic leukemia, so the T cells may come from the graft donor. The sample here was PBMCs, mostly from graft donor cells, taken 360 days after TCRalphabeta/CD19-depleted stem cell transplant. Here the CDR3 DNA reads TGTGCCAGCAGTTTTGCTAGCCAGAACACCGGGGAGCTGTTTTTT. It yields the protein CASSFASQNTGELFF.